This T cell receptor beta chain was captured by sequencing in a study of T cells in Graves' hyperthyroidism and ophthalmopathy. This clonotype was picked up a small number of times. RNA transcripts gave rise to amplified TCR beta CDR3 regions. HTBI primers were used for first-round RT-PCR of the TCR CDR3. TCRdb independently ran MiXCR on the multiplex PCR reads; one entry per CDR3 protein. The table includes 450,000 to 550,000 distinct CDR3 sequences, around 22% detected once. V trimming: 6 bases; J trimming: 7 bases; junction bases outside the gene matches: 8. Germline loops: CDR1 ENHRY, CDR2 SYGVKD. CDR3 size: 13 residues.

The TCR comes from a woman in her 30s with Graves' ophthalmopathy. This chain uses TRBV10-3 with TRBJ1-2; the match to TRBD1 covers 7 bases. The sequenced material came from blood. The CDR3 region is CAIRGQPRGGYTF. As DNA, the CDR3 is TGTGCCATCAGGGGACAGCCCCGGGGTGGCTACACCTTC.